One and the same sample provided the 21 T cell receptor beta chains below, sequenced in a study of cytotoxic CD8 clonotypes in ibrutinib-treated CLL. TCRdb's copy holds only in-frame clones and misses some; the assay was immunoSEQ multiplex PCR. Of roughly 200,000 clones listed, over 65% are singletons. The sample was PBMCs, taken after 12 months of ibrutinib treatment. Receptors were obtained from a human donor with chronic lymphocytic leukemia.

The chain combines TRBV5-1 with TRBJ2-7; tentatively, D is TRBD1 (6 bases). V lost 2 bases and J 6 bases, leaving 12 bases between the germline ends. Germline lookup yields CDR1 SGHRS and CDR2 YFSETQ. CDR3 length equals 13 residues. For the CDR3, the DNA is TGCGCCAGCAGCTTAGGAGGACAGCCCGAGCAGTACTTC. Its translation is CASSLGGQPEQYF.

The genes are TRBV4-3 and TRBJ1-5, with no clear D. V was trimmed by 2 bases and J by 0 bases, leaving 11 bases between them. The CDR3 runs 16 residues. The germline V gene encodes CDR1 LGHNA and CDR2 YSLEER. DNA for the CDR3: TGCGCCAGCAGCCAATCAAGGGAGTATAGCAATCAGCCCCAGCATTTT. Amino acids: CASSQSREYSNQPQHF.

The V and J genes are TRBV5-4 and TRBJ1-6; TRBD1 aligns across 9 bases. The CDR3 loop spans 14 amino acids. The germline V gene has CDR1 SGHNT and CDR2 YYREEE (reference sequence). Germline trimming cut 3 bases from V and 8 bases from J; bases unmatched to any gene: 3. CDR3 DNA: TGTGCCAGCAGCTCCCGGGACAGGGATTCACCCCTCCACTTT. Translating it yields CASSSRDRDSPLHF.

V gene TRBV11-2 combines with J gene TRBJ1-1, with unresolved D. CDR3 size: 14 residues. CDR1 is SGHAT, CDR2 FQNNGV, per germline. The V end lost 0 bases, the J end lost 4 bases, and 9 bases lay between the germline ends. The DNA of the CDR3 is TGTGCCAGCAGCTTAGAGGGCGCAAGCACTGAAGCTTTCTTT. Translated, it gives CASSLEGASTEAFF.

This clone was seen only once. The chain links TRBV27 to TRBJ2-5, with D possibly TRBD2 on 6 matching bases. CDR1 and CDR2 (germline): MNHEY, SMNVEV (reference sequence). There are 14 residues in the CDR3. V lost 6 bases and J 7 bases, leaving 18 bases between the germline ends. The CDR3 nucleotides read TGTGCCAGCAGCGTCAACCGGGACTGGGGGACCCAGTACTTC. Amino acid sequence: CASSVNRDWGTQYF.

A remark on this clone: Distinct nucleotide sequences in the sample also encode this CDR3. The chain links TRBV30 to TRBJ1-5, with D uncertain. Trimming cost V 0 bases and J 6 bases, with 6 bases left between them. The CDR3 runs to 12 residues. CDR1 and CDR2 (germline): GTSNPN, SVGIG (reference sequence). The CDR3 protein is CAWSVRGQPQHF. The CDR3 bases are TGTGCCTGGAGTGTGCGGGGTCAGCCCCAGCATTTT.

This clone was recorded once. The CDR3 is CASSPRRTGYDEQFF. In DNA form, the CDR3 reads TGTGCCAGCTCACCAAGACGGACAGGGTATGATGAGCAGTTCTTC. This chain connects TRBV18 to TRBJ2-1, with 8 bases identical to TRBD1. The ends lost 2 bases at V and 8 bases at J; junction bases unmatched: 8. Per germline, CDR1 KGHSH and CDR2 LQKENI. The CDR3 contains 15 residues. The entire variable domain, with the rest obtained from reference TRBV18 and TRBJ2-1, is as follows: NAGVMQNPRHLVRRRGQEARLRCSPMKGHSHVYWYRQLPEEGLKFMVYLQKENIIDESGMPKERFSAEFPKEGPSILRIQQVVRGDSAAYFCASSPRRTGYDEQFFGPGTRLTVL.

The table lists this clone with a count of one. J is TRBJ2-5 and V is TRBV6-1, with D maybe TRBD2 (5 bases). Per the germline V gene, CDR1 is MNHNS and CDR2 is SASEGT. Trimming took off 6 bases at V and 3 bases at J, with 11 bases between the two ends. The CDR3 runs 13 residues. The CDR3 DNA reads as TGTGCCAGCAGGGTAGGAGGTAAAGAGACCCAGTACTTC. Protein product: CASRVGGKETQYF.

This clone has only a few counts. V gene TRBV6-5 combines with J gene TRBJ1-6; 7 bases agree with TRBD1. The ends lost 10 bases at V and 6 bases at J; junction bases unmatched: 12. This CDR3 is built from 15 residues. The germline V gene has CDR1 MNHEY and CDR2 SVGAGI. The CDR3 DNA follows: TGTGCCATCTATTGGGGTGGACAGGTTAATTCACCCCTCCACTTT. It yields the protein CAIYWGGQVNSPLHF.

The sample holds a few counts of this clone. This chain connects TRBV30 to TRBJ1-2; TRBD1 agrees at 9 bases. V trimming: 3 bases; J trimming: 3 bases; junction bases outside the gene matches: 8. The CDR3 has 15 amino acids. Germline CDR1 and CDR2: GTSNPN and SVGIG (reference sequence). The CDR3 DNA reads as TGTGCCTGGAGAGTCCCGGGACAGGGAGACTATGGCTACACCTTC. It is translated as CAWRVPGQGDYGYTF.

This rearrangement joins TRBV19 to TRBJ1-3; 9 bases line up with TRBD1. The germline V gene encodes CDR1 LNHDA and CDR2 SQIVND (reference sequence). V was pared by 10 bases and J by 5 bases, with 15 bases of the junction left unmatched. The CDR3 has 16 amino acids. The CDR3 DNA follows: TGTGCCACCTCCTACGGGGGGGACAGGGTAAGAAACACCATATATTTT. Encoded protein: CATSYGGDRVRNTIYF.

CDR3 amino acids: CASSLGSSNYGYTF. Here the CDR3 DNA reads TGTGCCAGCAGCTTGGGGAGTTCAAACTATGGCTACACCTTC. The chain employs TRBV5-6 and TRBJ1-2, with D unresolved. Looked up from germline, CDR1 is SGHDT and CDR2 is YYEEEE. V lost 0 bases and J 2 bases, leaving 8 bases between the germline ends. The CDR3 extends over 14 amino acids.

This clone was detected only a few times. The chain employs TRBV30 and TRBJ1-1; D not resolved. The CDR3 has 13 residues. Germline CDR1 and CDR2: GTSNPN and SVGIG (reference sequence). The V end was cut by 3 bases, the J end by 1 base, with 9 bases between. This CDR3 is CAWRKTENTEAFF. The CDR3 nucleotides read TGTGCCTGGAGAAAGACGGAGAACACTGAAGCTTTCTTT.

The V and J genes are TRBV5-1 and TRBJ2-1, with TRBD2 matching 9 bases. V trimming: 5 bases; J trimming: 4 bases; junction bases outside the gene matches: 10. Germline V gene lookup returns CDR1 SGHRS and CDR2 YFSETQ. CDR3 length equals 16 residues. The CDR3 sequence: CASRRASGVVYNEQFF. CDR3 bases: TGCGCCAGCAGGCGGGCTAGCGGGGTAGTGTACAATGAGCAGTTCTTC.

The chain is built from TRBV25-1 and TRBJ2-1, with 10 bases fitting TRBD2. The junction had 7 bases not matched to a gene; V was cut back by 7 bases and J by 7 bases. CDR3 size: 14 residues. From germline, CDR1 is MGHDK and CDR2 SYGVNS. The CDR3 DNA sequence: TGTGCCAGCAAAGGGAGCGGGAGGGGGAATGAGCAGTTCTTC. The encoded protein is CASKGSGRGNEQFF.

This sequence joins TRBV5-1 and TRBJ1-1, with 8 bases matching TRBD1. V lost 0 bases to trimming and J lost 6 bases; unmatched junction nucleotides: 7. In germline, CDR1 is SGHRS, CDR2 YFSETQ. The CDR3 covers 15 residues. The CDR3 nucleotides are TGCGCCAGCAGCTTGGATACAGGGGGTTTGGCTGAAGCTTTCTTT. Translation gives CASSLDTGGLAEAFF.

The rearrangement joins TRBV7-9 to TRBJ2-7; 13 nucleotides align to TRBD2. The V gene end was trimmed by 11 bases and the J gene end by 7 bases; junction bases not matched to a gene: 8. Germline CDR1 reads SEHNR; CDR2 reads FQNEAQ (reference sequence). This CDR3 has 13 residues. The DNA for the CDR3 is TGTGCCTGGCGACTAGCGGGAGGATCTGAGCAGTACTTC. Translated: CAWRLAGGSEQYF.

The V call is TRBV5-6, the J call TRBJ1-2; unclear D gene. The V gene lost 3 bases and the J gene lost 0 bases, with 6 bases spanning the gap. The germline gives CDR1 SGHDT, CDR2 YYEEEE. This CDR3 is 13 amino acids long. The CDR3 protein is CASSSRSNYGYTF. As DNA, the CDR3 is TGTGCCAGCAGCTCCCGGTCTAACTATGGCTACACCTTC. Full variable domain (outside the CDR3, taken from reference TRBV5-6 and TRBJ1-2): DAGVTQSPTHLIKTRGQQVTLRCSPKSGHDTVSWYQQALGQGPQFIFQYYEEEERQRGNFPDRFSGHQFPNYSSELNVNALLLGDSALYLCASSSRSNYGYTFGSGTRLTVV.

This clone was found a few times. The chain combines TRBV6-5 with TRBJ2-5; 12 positions agree with TRBD1. Germline V gene data show CDR1 as MNHEY and CDR2 as SVGAGI. V lost 7 bases, J lost 4 bases, and 7 bases stayed unmatched. The CDR3 runs 15 residues. The CDR3 DNA reads TGTGCCAGCATGAGGGACAGGGGGCCCCGAGAGACCCAGTACTTC. As protein: CASMRDRGPRETQYF.

In its sample, this clone was seen a few times. This chain connects TRBV9 to TRBJ1-2, with 7 bases fitting TRBD1. The CDR3 loop spans 16 amino acids. The ends lost 3 bases at V and 4 bases at J; junction bases unmatched: 12. The germline CDR1 and CDR2 sequences are SGDLS and YYNGEE. The CDR3, as DNA: TGTGCCAGCAGCGCGGATCCAGACAGGGCTGCCTATGGCTACACCTTC. Translation: CASSADPDRAAYGYTF.

This clone has just a few counts. The rearrangement joins TRBV2 to TRBJ1-2; tentatively, D is TRBD1 (5 bases). The CDR3 sequence is 14 residues long. V was pared by 4 bases and J by 2 bases, with 11 bases between. Germline CDR1 SNHLY, CDR2 FYNNEI. CDR3: CASSGVGGNYGYTF. In DNA, the CDR3 is TGTGCCAGCAGTGGAGTTGGGGGGAACTATGGCTACACCTTC.